This T cell receptor beta chain derives from a study of control samples from healthy donors and cancer patients. Trimming took off 3 bases at V and 8 bases at J, with 25 bases between the two ends. The CDR3 loop spans 17 amino acids. From germline, CDR1 is MNHNS and CDR2 SASEGT. Some clones are missing from TCRdb's copy, which holds only in-frame ones; the method was immunoSEQ multiplex PCR. This sample carries approximately 100,000 clones, about nine tenths of them seen once, and the ten largest clones take 3.5% to 4.5%. Sequencing was carried out using blood. This receptor was obtained from a woman aged 18-29 years in good health. J is TRBJ1-2 and V is TRBV6-1; D may be TRBD1 (5 bases). The CDR3 sequence: CASSDGPGGYSVWGYTF. The CDR3 DNA reads as TGTGCCAGCAGTGACGGGCCCGGGGGTTATAGTGTGTGGGGCTACACCTTC.